This T cell receptor beta chain was captured in a study of STAT5B mutations in CD4+ large granular lymphocyte leukemia. The V end lost 10 bases, the J end lost 6 bases, and 15 bases lay between the germline ends. The CDR3 consists of 12 residues. CDR1 MDHEN and CDR2 SYDVKM come from the germline V gene. The table came from immunoSEQ multiplex PCR; TCRdb's copy has only in-frame clones and leaves some out. The sample consists of fewer than 25,000 clones, 78% of them appearing once. The chain couples TRBV28 to TRBJ1-2, with a weak D call TRBD1 (5 bases). The specimen sequenced was CD4+ T cells from blood buffy coats. This receptor was identified in a human donor in good health. The CDR3 protein is CAISGAQDGYTF. The DNA of the CDR3 is TGTGCCATTTCTGGGGCTCAGGATGGCTACACCTTC.